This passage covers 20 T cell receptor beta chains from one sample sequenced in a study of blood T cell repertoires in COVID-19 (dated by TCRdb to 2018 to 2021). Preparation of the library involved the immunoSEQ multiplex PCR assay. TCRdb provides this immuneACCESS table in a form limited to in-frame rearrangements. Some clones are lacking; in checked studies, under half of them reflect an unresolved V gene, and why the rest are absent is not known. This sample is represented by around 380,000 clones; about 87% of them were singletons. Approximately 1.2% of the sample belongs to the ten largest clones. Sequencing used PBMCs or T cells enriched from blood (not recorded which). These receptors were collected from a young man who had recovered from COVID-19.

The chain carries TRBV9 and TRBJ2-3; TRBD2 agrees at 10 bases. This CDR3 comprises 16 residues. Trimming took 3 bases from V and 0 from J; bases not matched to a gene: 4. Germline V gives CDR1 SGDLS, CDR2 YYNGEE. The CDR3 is CASSDSGGYSTDTQYF. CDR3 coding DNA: TGTGCCAGCAGCGATAGCGGGGGGTATAGCACAGATACGCAGTATTTT.

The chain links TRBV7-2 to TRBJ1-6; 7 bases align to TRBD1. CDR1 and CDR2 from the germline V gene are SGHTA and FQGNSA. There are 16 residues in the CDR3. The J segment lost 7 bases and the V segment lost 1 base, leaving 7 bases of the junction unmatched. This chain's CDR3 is CASSLGGRGINSPLHF. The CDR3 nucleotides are TGTGCCAGCAGCTTAGGGGGCAGGGGGATCAATTCACCCCTCCACTTT.

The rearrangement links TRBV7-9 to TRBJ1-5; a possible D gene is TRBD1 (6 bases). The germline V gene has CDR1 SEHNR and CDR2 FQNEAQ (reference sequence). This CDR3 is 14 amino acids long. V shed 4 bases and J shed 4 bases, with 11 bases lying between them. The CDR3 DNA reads TGTGCCAGCAGCTGGGACATTGGAAATCAGCCCCAGCATTTT. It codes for CASSWDIGNQPQHF.

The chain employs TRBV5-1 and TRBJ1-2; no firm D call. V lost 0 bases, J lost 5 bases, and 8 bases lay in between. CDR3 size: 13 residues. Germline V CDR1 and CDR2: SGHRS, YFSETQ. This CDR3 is CASSLAGVYGYTF. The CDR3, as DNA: TGCGCCAGCAGCTTGGCCGGGGTATATGGCTACACCTTC. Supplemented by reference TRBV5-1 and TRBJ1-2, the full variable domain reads KAGVTQTPRYLIKTRGQQVTLSCSPISGHRSVSWYQQTPGQGLQFLFEYFSETQRNKGNFPGRFSGRQFSNSRSEMNVSTLELGDSALYLCASSLAGVYGYTFGSGTRLTVV.

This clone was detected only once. The CDR3 loop is CASTTLGSPLHF. Written as DNA, the CDR3 is TGTGCCAGCACCACCCTAGGCTCACCCCTCCACTTT. The chain is built from TRBV12-3 or TRBV12-4 and TRBJ1-6, with no clear D. Trimming pared 7 bases from V and 10 bases from J, leaving 11 bases between. The length of the CDR3 is 12 residues.

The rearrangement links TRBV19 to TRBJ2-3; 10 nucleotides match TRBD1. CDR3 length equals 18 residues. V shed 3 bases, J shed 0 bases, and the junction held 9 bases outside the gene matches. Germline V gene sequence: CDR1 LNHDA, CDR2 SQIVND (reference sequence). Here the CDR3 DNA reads TGTGCCAGTAGTATTTTAGGCGCGGGACAGGGGAGCACAGATACGCAGTATTTT. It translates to CASSILGAGQGSTDTQYF.

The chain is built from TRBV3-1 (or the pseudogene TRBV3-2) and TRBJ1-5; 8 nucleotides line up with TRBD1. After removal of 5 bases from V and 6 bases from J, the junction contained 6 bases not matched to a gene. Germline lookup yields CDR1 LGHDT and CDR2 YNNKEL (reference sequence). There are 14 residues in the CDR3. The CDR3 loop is CASSYGQGIQPQHF. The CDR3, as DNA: TGTGCCAGCAGCTATGGACAGGGCATTCAGCCCCAGCATTTT.

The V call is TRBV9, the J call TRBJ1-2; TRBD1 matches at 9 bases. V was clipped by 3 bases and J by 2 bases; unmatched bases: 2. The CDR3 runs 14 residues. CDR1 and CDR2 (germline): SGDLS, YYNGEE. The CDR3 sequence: CASSDGQGNYGYTF. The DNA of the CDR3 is TGTGCCAGCAGCGATGGACAGGGGAACTATGGCTACACCTTC.

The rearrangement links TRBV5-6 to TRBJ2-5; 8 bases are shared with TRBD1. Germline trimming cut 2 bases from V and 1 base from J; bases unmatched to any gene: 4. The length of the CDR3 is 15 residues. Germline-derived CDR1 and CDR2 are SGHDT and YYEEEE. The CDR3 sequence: CASSLVTGGQETQYF. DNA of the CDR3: TGTGCCAGCAGCTTAGTTACAGGGGGCCAAGAGACCCAGTACTTC.

For the CDR3, the DNA is TGTGCCAGCAGTGACCCGGGACTAGCGGGGGGGCGGGGCACCGGGGAGCTGTTTTTT. It specifies CASSDPGLAGGRGTGELFF. The genes are TRBV6-4 and TRBJ2-2; 16 nucleotides match TRBD2. Germline CDR1 reads MRHNA; CDR2 reads SNTAGT. The junction had 7 bases not matched to a gene; V was cut back by 2 bases and J by 4 bases. The CDR3 consists of 19 residues.

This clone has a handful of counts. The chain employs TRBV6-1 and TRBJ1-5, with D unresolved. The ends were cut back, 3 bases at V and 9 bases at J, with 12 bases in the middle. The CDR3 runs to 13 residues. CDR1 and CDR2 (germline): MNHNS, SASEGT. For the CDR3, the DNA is TGTGCCAGCAGTGACGGGCGGGTCGGGCCCCAGCATTTT. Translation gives CASSDGRVGPQHF.

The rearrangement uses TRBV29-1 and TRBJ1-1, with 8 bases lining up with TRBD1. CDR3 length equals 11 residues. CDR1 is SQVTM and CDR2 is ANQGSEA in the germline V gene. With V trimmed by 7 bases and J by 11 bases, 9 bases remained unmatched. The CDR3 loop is CSARLTGGAFF. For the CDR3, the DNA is TGCAGCGCAAGACTCACAGGGGGTGCTTTCTTT. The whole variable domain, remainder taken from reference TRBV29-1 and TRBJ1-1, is SAVISQKPSRDICQRGTSLTIQCQVDSQVTMMFWYRQQPGQSLTLIATANQGSEATYESGFVIDKFPISRPNLTFSTLTVSNMSPEDSSIYLCSARLTGGAFFGQGTRLTVV.

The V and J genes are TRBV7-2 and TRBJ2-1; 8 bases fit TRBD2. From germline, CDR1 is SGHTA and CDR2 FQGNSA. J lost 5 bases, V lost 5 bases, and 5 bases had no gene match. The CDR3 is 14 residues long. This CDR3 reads CASSRRAGDNEQFF. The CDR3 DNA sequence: TGTGCCAGCAGCCGCAGAGCGGGGGACAATGAGCAGTTCTTC.

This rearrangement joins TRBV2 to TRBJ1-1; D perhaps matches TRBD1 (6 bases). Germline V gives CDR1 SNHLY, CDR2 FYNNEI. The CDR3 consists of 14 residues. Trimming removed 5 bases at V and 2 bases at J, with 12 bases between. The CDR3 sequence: CASSSDSRNTEAFF. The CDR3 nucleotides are TGTGCCAGCAGTTCGGACAGCCGTAACACTGAAGCTTTCTTT.

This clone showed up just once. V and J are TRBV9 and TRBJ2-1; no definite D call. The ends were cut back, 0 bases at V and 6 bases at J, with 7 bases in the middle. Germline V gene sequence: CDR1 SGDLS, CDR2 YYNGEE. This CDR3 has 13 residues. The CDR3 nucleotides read TGTGCCAGCAGCGTAGCTATTGTCAATGAGCAGTTCTTC. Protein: CASSVAIVNEQFF.

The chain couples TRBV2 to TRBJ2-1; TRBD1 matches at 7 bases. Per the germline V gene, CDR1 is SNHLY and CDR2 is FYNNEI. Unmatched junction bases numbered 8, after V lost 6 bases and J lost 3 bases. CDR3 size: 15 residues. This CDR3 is CASRPVDRDYNEQFF. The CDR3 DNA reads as TGTGCCAGCAGGCCCGTAGACAGGGACTACAATGAGCAGTTCTTC.

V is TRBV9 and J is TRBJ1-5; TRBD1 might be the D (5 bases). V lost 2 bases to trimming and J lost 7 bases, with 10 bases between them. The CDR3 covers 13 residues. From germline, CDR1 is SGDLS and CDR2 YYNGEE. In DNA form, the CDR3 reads TGTGCCAGCAGCGTGGGGGAGGGGCAGCCCCAGCATTTT. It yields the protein CASSVGEGQPQHF.

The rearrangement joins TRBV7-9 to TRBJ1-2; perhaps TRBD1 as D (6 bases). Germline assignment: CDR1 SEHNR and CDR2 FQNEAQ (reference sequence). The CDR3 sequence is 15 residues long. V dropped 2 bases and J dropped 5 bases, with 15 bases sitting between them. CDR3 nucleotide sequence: TGTGCCAGCAGCTTAACGAGACAGGAGTCTTATGGCTACACCTTC. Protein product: CASSLTRQESYGYTF.

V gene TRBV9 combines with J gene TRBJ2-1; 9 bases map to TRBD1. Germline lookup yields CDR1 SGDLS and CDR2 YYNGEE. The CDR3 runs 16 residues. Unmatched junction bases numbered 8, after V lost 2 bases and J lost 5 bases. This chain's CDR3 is CASSVWTGEQDNEQFF. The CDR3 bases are TGTGCCAGCAGCGTCTGGACAGGGGAACAAGACAATGAGCAGTTCTTC. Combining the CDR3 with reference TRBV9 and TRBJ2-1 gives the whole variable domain DSGVTQTPKHLITATGQRVTLRCSPRSGDLSVYWYQQSLDQGLQFLIQYYNGEERAKGNILERFSAQQFPDLHSELNLSSLELGDSALYFCASSVWTGEQDNEQFFGPGTRLTVL.

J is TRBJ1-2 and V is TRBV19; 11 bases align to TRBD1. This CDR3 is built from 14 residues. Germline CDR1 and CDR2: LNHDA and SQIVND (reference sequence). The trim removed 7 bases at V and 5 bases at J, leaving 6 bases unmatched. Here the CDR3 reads CASTPDRGLYGYTF. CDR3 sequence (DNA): TGTGCCAGTACTCCGGACAGGGGGCTTTATGGCTACACCTTC.